Shown below are 25 T cell receptor beta chains from a single sample sequenced in a study of blood T cells in healthy people across ages. Through a sample-barcoded 5' primer and a J-beta primer mix, a second PCR was run for 7 to 11 cycles. A single record per CDR3 protein comes from TCRdb applying MiXCR to the 5' RACE reads. The sample consists of some 1,800,000 distinct CDR3 sequences, about 39% of them appearing once. Input material: blood. The source is a human donor in good health.

The chain joins TRBV4-2 to TRBJ2-7, with D possibly TRBD1 on 5 matching bases. Germline V gene sequence: CDR1 LGHNA, CDR2 YNFKEQ. V lost 0 bases to trimming and J lost 3 bases, with 9 bases between them. CDR3 length: 14 amino acids. CDR3 DNA: TGTGCCAGCAGCCAAGATAGGACAAACTACGAGCAGTACTTC. Translated, it gives CASSQDRTNYEQYF.

The rearrangement joins TRBV29-1 to TRBJ2-1; 15 bases agree with TRBD2. The V segment lost 8 bases and the J segment 7 bases; nucleotides outside the gene matches: 15. The CDR3 has 17 amino acids. Germline V lookup: CDR1 SQVTM, CDR2 ANQGSEA. DNA of the CDR3: TGCAGCTCACGCTTTGGACTAGCGGGGGGGCCGGGTAATGAGCAGTTCTTC. Protein: CSSRFGLAGGPGNEQFF.

This clonotype has a handful of counts. V is TRBV7-2 and J is TRBJ1-5; D unresolved. The germline gives CDR1 SGHTA, CDR2 FQGNSA. This CDR3 has 15 residues. Deletions cut 2 bases from V and 6 bases from J, with 14 bases between. The CDR3 nucleotides read TGTGCCAGCAGCTTACTGGGCGTATTGAGTCAGCCCCAGCATTTT. It codes for CASSLLGVLSQPQHF.

The sample holds a few counts of this clonotype. J is TRBJ2-2 and V is TRBV2; 12 bases line up with TRBD2. V trimming: 7 bases; J trimming: 8 bases; junction bases outside the gene matches: 11. The germline CDR1 and CDR2 sequences are SNHLY and FYNNEI. This CDR3 region has 16 residues. Here the CDR3 reads CASTQGLAGLLGELFF. CDR3 bases: TGTGCCAGCACCCAGGGACTAGCGGGCCTCTTAGGGGAGCTGTTTTTT. The entire variable domain, with the rest obtained from reference TRBV2 and TRBJ2-2, is as follows: EPEVTQTPSHQVTQMGQEVILRCVPISNHLYFYWYRQILGQKVEFLVSFYNNEISEKSEIFDDQFSVERPDGSNFTLKIRSTKLEDSAMYFCASTQGLAGLLGELFFGEGSRLTVL.

This clonotype was observed a few times. This chain uses TRBV7-8 with TRBJ2-5, with 7 bases that match TRBD2. CDR3 length equals 15 residues. The V gene end was trimmed by 3 bases and the J gene end by 5 bases; junction bases not matched to a gene: 9. Germline CDR1 and CDR2: SGHVS and FQNEAQ. The CDR3 bases are TGTGCCAGCAGCTTTTTTGGCGGGGGTGGGGAGACCCAGTACTTC. Protein sequence: CASSFFGGGGETQYF.

The chain joins TRBV28 to TRBJ1-1; D uncertain. There are 14 residues in the CDR3. V lost 7 bases and J 1 base, leaving 13 bases between the germline ends. Germline V lookup: CDR1 MDHEN, CDR2 SYDVKM. In DNA form, the CDR3 reads TGTGCCAGCACCTACGAACATTCGAACACTGAAGCTTTCTTT. It codes for CASTYEHSNTEAFF.

The J gene is TRBJ2-3, the V gene TRBV20-1; TRBD2 is a possible D gene (5 bases). Trimming left V 7 bases short and J 4 bases short, with 12 bases between. Germline-derived CDR1 and CDR2 are DFQATT and SNEGSKA (reference sequence). This CDR3 region has 12 residues. In nucleotides, the CDR3 is TGCAGTGTGGCGAAGGGAGCAGATACGCAGTATTTT. This codes for CSVAKGADTQYF.

V gene TRBV7-2 combines with J gene TRBJ2-1, with TRBD1 matching over 7 bases. With 2 bases clipped from V and 3 bases from J, the junction kept 7 bases outside the gene matches. The CDR3 covers 16 residues. From germline, CDR1 is SGHTA and CDR2 FQGNSA. The CDR3 here is CASSLRGQRSYNEQFF. CDR3 DNA sequence: TGTGCCAGCAGCTTAAGGGGACAGAGGAGCTACAATGAGCAGTTCTTC.

Remarks on this clonotype: A much larger clone differs by one base, so this may be a read error. The chain couples TRBV7-2 to TRBJ2-1; 11 bases are shared with TRBD2. This CDR3 contains 13 residues. Germline CDR1 reads SGHTA; CDR2 reads FQGNSA. The CDR3 sequence is CAGSLAGGNEQFF. The CDR3 nucleotides are TGTGCCGGCAGCTTAGCGGGGGGGAATGAGCAGTTCTTC.

The chain combines TRBV7-2 with TRBJ1-2; TRBD1 might be the D (5 bases). The CDR3 covers 18 residues. Germline CDR1 SGHTA, CDR2 FQGNSA. Trimming shortened V by 2 bases and J by 2 bases, and 21 bases separated the two germline ends. Here the CDR3 reads CASSLTFSIRGENYGYTF. The CDR3, as DNA: TGTGCCAGCAGCTTAACATTCTCTATACGGGGGGAAAACTATGGCTACACCTTC. The complete variable domain, with remaining parts taken from reference TRBV7-2 and TRBJ1-2, reads GAGVSQSPSNKVTEKGKDVELRCDPISGHTALYWYRQSLGQGLEFLIYFQGNSAPDKSGLPSDRFSAERTGGSVSTLTIQRTQQEDSAVYLCASSLTFSIRGENYGYTFGSGTRLTVV.

The table lists this clonotype with a count of one. The rearrangement links TRBV20-1 to TRBJ2-1; D uncertain. Germline-derived CDR1 and CDR2 are DFQATT and SNEGSKA (reference sequence). The V end lost 3 bases, the J end lost 7 bases, and 10 bases lay between the germline ends. The CDR3 loop spans 12 amino acids. The CDR3: CSASPITNEQFF. The CDR3 coding sequence is TGCAGTGCTAGCCCCATTACGAATGAGCAGTTCTTC.

The chain uses TRBV5-1 and TRBJ2-3; D remains ambiguous. The germline gives CDR1 SGHRS, CDR2 YFSETQ. The CDR3 sequence is 13 residues long. The V gene lost 4 bases and the J gene lost 3 bases, with 9 bases spanning the gap. The CDR3 is CASSQTWTDTQYF. CDR3 in DNA: TGCGCCAGCAGCCAGACATGGACAGATACGCAGTATTTT.

This chain links TRBV29-1 with TRBJ2-7; D is perhaps TRBD2 (5 bases). CDR1 is SQVTM and CDR2 is ANQGSEA in the germline V gene. This CDR3 region has 12 residues. With 5 bases removed from V and 5 bases from J, the gap between germline ends came to 13 bases. CDR3 bases: TGCAGCGTTCACGGGATTAGCAACGAGCAGTACTTC. It encodes CSVHGISNEQYF.

The table lists this clonotype with a few counts. The rearrangement uses TRBV20-1 and TRBJ2-7; a weak D match, TRBD1 (5 bases). Trimming cost V 0 bases and J 2 bases, with 17 bases left between them. The CDR3 sequence is 16 residues long. Per the germline V gene, CDR1 is DFQATT and CDR2 is SNEGSKA (reference sequence). CDR3 sequence reads: CSARDLAGPTAYEQYF. The CDR3, as DNA: TGCAGTGCTAGAGATCTGGCAGGGCCTACTGCCTACGAGCAGTACTTC.

V is TRBV4-1 and J is TRBJ2-6, with 8 bases lining up with TRBD1. Per the germline V gene, CDR1 is MGHRA and CDR2 is YSYEKL. V lost 1 base, J lost 0 bases, and 8 bases stayed unmatched. The CDR3 runs 19 residues. DNA of the CDR3: TGCGCCAGCAGCCAAGCTACCGGGACAGGTGCCTCTGGGGCCAACGTCCTGACTTTC. Amino acid sequence: CASSQATGTGASGANVLTF.

The chain employs TRBV29-1 and TRBJ1-2, with 10 nucleotides matching TRBD1. Trimming removed 7 bases from V and 4 bases from J; junction bases left unmatched: 6. This CDR3 spans 13 amino acids. The germline V gene has CDR1 SQVTM and CDR2 ANQGSEA. The CDR3 nucleotides are TGCAGCGGGGCTGGACAGGGGGGCTATGGCTACACCTTC. As protein: CSGAGQGGYGYTF.

The V call is TRBV20-1, the J call TRBJ2-5; TRBD2 matches 8 bases. Germline V gene lookup returns CDR1 DFQATT and CDR2 SNEGSKA (reference sequence). V dropped 3 bases and J dropped 0; count of bases not matched to a gene: 9. The CDR3 has 16 residues. CDR3 in amino acids: CSARIPLAGYQETQYF. CDR3 sequence (DNA): TGCAGTGCTAGGATCCCCCTAGCGGGTTACCAAGAGACCCAGTACTTC.

This chain links TRBV20-1 with TRBJ2-7; 8 nucleotides agree with TRBD1. Trimming cost V 0 bases and J 1 base; bases outside gene matches: 5. The germline gives CDR1 DFQATT, CDR2 SNEGSKA (reference sequence). This CDR3 has 15 amino acids. DNA of the CDR3: TGCAGTGCTAGAGACCGGACAGGGAGGTCCTACGAGCAGTACTTC. This encodes CSARDRTGRSYEQYF.

In its sample, this clonotype was seen a few times. This chain joins TRBV20-1 and TRBJ2-5, with 9 bases aligning to TRBD2. Germline CDR1 is DFQATT and CDR2 is SNEGSKA (reference sequence). V was pared by 5 bases and J by 0 bases, with 4 bases of the junction left unmatched. There are 14 residues in the CDR3. CDR3 loop: CSAWASGDQETQYF. CDR3 nucleotides: TGCAGTGCTTGGGCTAGCGGGGACCAAGAGACCCAGTACTTC.

This clonotype was recorded a few times. The rearrangement joins TRBV20-1 to TRBJ2-3, with D tentatively TRBD1 (6 bases). The CDR3 is 15 amino acids. The V and J ends lost 3 bases and 1 base respectively, with 14 bases between them. In germline, CDR1 is DFQATT, CDR2 SNEGSKA (reference sequence). The CDR3 DNA follows: TGCAGTGCTAGTACCCCAGGGGTCGGCACAGATACGCAGTATTTT. Translating gives CSASTPGVGTDTQYF.

The chain recombines TRBV28 with TRBJ1-2; D uncertain. The V gene's germline CDR1 is MDHEN and CDR2 SYDVKM. This CDR3 comprises 11 residues. V lost 6 bases and J 4 bases, leaving 6 bases between the germline ends. The CDR3 bases are TGTGCCAGCAGGAATTCCTATGGCTACACCTTC. This sequence encodes CASRNSYGYTF.

V usage is TRBV20-1 and J usage is TRBJ1-6; 8 nucleotides line up with TRBD1. Germline-derived CDR1 and CDR2 are DFQATT and SNEGSKA (reference sequence). The V segment lost 6 bases and the J segment 10 bases; nucleotides outside the gene matches: 11. The CDR3 sequence is 14 residues long. The CDR3 region is CSALGDRGWSPLHF. The CDR3 DNA is TGCAGTGCCCTAGGCGACAGGGGATGGTCACCCCTCCACTTT.

This clonotype was picked up one time. The chain combines TRBV10-3 with TRBJ2-7; TRBD1 agrees at 7 bases. The CDR3 is made up of 14 amino acids. The trim removed 6 bases at V and 6 bases at J, leaving 11 bases unmatched. Germline CDR1 and CDR2: ENHRY and SYGVKD. CDR3 in amino acids: CAIRRDSPDCEQYF. CDR3 coding DNA: TGTGCCATCAGGAGGGACAGCCCGGACTGCGAGCAGTACTTC.

This clonotype showed up just a few times. The chain combines TRBV12-3 or TRBV12-4 with TRBJ1-2, with a tentative D call TRBD1 (6 bases). The CDR3 length is 14 residues. The V end lost 6 bases, the J end lost 8 bases, and 19 bases lay between the germline ends. The CDR3 DNA reads as TGTGCCAGCAGACCCGGGGGGGCTCTGCAAGGCTACACCTTC. It codes for CASRPGGALQGYTF.

The chain recombines TRBV7-2 with TRBJ2-1; tentatively, D is TRBD2 (7 bases). The V gene's germline CDR1 is SGHTA and CDR2 FQGNSA. This CDR3 comprises 15 residues. Trimming took off 2 bases at V and 4 bases at J, with 12 bases between the two ends. CDR3 bases: TGTGCCAGCAGCTTATGGGGGGGCGGGTACAATGAGCAGTTCTTC. Translation: CASSLWGGGYNEQFF.